This T cell receptor (beta chain) stems from a study of blood T cell repertoires in COVID-19. Study summary: Samples taken during acute and convalescent COVID-19 were collected in the United States, Italy and Spain. T cells, B-cell-depleted T cells, or PBMCs supplied cDNA or gDNA.

The CDR3 runs to 16 residues. V dropped 5 bases and J dropped 0; count of bases not matched to a gene: 6. Germline V gene data show CDR1 as LNHDA and CDR2 as SQIVND (reference sequence). Per the original data handling: Estimation of nucleated cell counts relied on the amplification of reference gene primers. This table comes from immunoSEQ multiplex PCR, and its TCRdb copy is limited to in-frame clones, with some not included. The V and J calls and clone size were taken over from that table, and D and trimming were inferred from the DNA. The sample has some 320,000 clones, about 87% seen once. The receptor was isolated from a woman in her forties or fifties who had recovered from COVID-19. The chain has TRBV19 and TRBJ1-4; 7 positions agree with TRBD1. Sequencing used peripheral blood. The CDR3 loop reads CASSVGTAPTNEKLFF. For the CDR3, the DNA is TGTGCCAGTAGTGTCGGGACAGCGCCAACTAATGAAAAACTGTTTTTT.